The 8 T cell receptor beta chains listed next were all sequenced from one sample in a study of blood T cell repertoires in COVID-19. TCRdb keeps only in-frame clones here, not all; method: immunoSEQ multiplex PCR. The data hold hundreds of thousands of clones, with 85% observed a single time. Sample: peripheral blood. The source of these receptors is a woman in her 50s with active or convalescent COVID-19.

The chain couples TRBV5-8 to TRBJ2-5; the match to TRBD1 covers 11 bases. CDR1 and CDR2 (germline): SGHTS, YDEGEE. The CDR3 has 16 residues. After removal of 2 bases from V and 5 bases from J, the junction contained 8 bases not matched to a gene. The CDR3: CASSFRTGGVVETQYF. The CDR3 nucleotides are TGTGCCAGCAGCTTCCGGACAGGGGGCGTTGTCGAGACCCAGTACTTC. Variable domain in full (rest from reference TRBV5-8 and TRBJ2-5): EAGVTQSPTHLIKTRGQQATLRCSPISGHTSVYWYQQALGLGLQFLLWYDEGEERNRGNFPPRFSGRQFPNYSSELNVNALELEDSALYLCASSFRTGGVVETQYFGPGTRLLVL.

The rearrangement uses TRBV29-1 and TRBJ2-7; TRBD2 is a possible D gene (5 bases). CDR3 length: 13 amino acids. Germline CDR1 reads SQVTM; CDR2 reads ANQGSEA. V was cut by 4 bases and J by 3 bases, with 13 bases left in between. For the CDR3, the DNA is TGCAGCGTTGTAGAGGGTGGGCGCTACGAGCAGTACTTC. Encoded protein: CSVVEGGRYEQYF.

The chain links TRBV3-1 (or the pseudogene TRBV3-2) to TRBJ2-5, with 8 positions matching TRBD1. With 4 bases clipped from V and 5 bases from J, the junction kept 6 bases outside the gene matches. CDR1 is LGHDT and CDR2 is YNNKEL in the germline V gene (reference sequence). CDR3 length equals 14 residues. CDR3: CASSLGRGRETQYF. The DNA for the CDR3 is TGTGCCAGCAGCCTGGGCAGGGGGCGGGAGACCCAGTACTTC.

This chain connects TRBV20-1 to TRBJ2-1; TRBD2 aligns across 12 bases. Germline CDR1 is DFQATT and CDR2 is SNEGSKA (reference sequence). J lost 9 bases, V lost 8 bases, and 2 bases had no gene match. This CDR3 is built from 11 residues. The CDR3 nucleotides read TGCAGTAGGACTAGCGGGATTGAGCAGTTCTTC. Encoded protein: CSRTSGIEQFF.

The chain uses TRBV27 and TRBJ1-6; the D is unclear. This CDR3 contains 14 residues. From germline, CDR1 is MNHEY and CDR2 SMNVEV (reference sequence). V was cut by 5 bases and J by 9 bases, with 14 bases left in between. The chain's CDR3 is CASSPSHFSSPLHF. Written as DNA, the CDR3 is TGTGCCAGCAGTCCTAGCCATTTCAGTTCACCCCTCCACTTT.

The V call is TRBV19, the J call TRBJ1-2; D gene uncertain. V was cut by 3 bases and J by 4 bases, with 6 bases left in between. The CDR3 is made up of 12 amino acids. Germline lookup yields CDR1 LNHDA and CDR2 SQIVND (reference sequence). The DNA of the CDR3 is TGTGCCAGTAGTATGCGGCCCTATGGCTACACCTTC. Its translation is CASSMRPYGYTF.

This rearrangement joins TRBV4-1 to TRBJ2-7; D ambiguous. This CDR3 has 13 residues. The germline V gene encodes CDR1 MGHRA and CDR2 YSYEKL. Trimming took off 0 bases at V and 3 bases at J, with 6 bases between the two ends. The CDR3 loop reads CASSQDPRYEQYF. The CDR3 coding sequence is TGCGCCAGCAGCCAAGATCCCCGCTACGAGCAGTACTTC.

V usage is TRBV3-1 (or the pseudogene TRBV3-2) and J usage is TRBJ1-2, with D hard to call. Germline CDR1 and CDR2: LGHDT and YNNKEL (reference sequence). CDR3 length equals 14 residues. V was trimmed by 3 bases and J by 5 bases, leaving 13 bases between them. The CDR3: CASSQLFTGYGYTF. In nucleotides, the CDR3 is TGTGCCAGCAGCCAGCTTTTTACGGGGTATGGCTACACCTTC.